This T cell receptor (beta chain) came from a study of PD-1 blockade in classical Hodgkin lymphoma. Study results and caveats: Complete responders entered with baseline diversity on par with newly diagnosed patients, the results showed. Patients who began taking nivolumab under 1 year after ASCT were left out. Healthy donors were reported to have higher baseline TCR diversity than newly diagnosed patients. Only CD4+ TCR diversity, not CD8+, had risen significantly by C4D1.

Assay: immunoSEQ multiplex PCR; the TCRdb copy retains only in-frame clones and omits some. The sample holds under 30,000 clones, over 75% seen once. The patients all showed relapse after autologous stem cell transplantation, while their brentuximab vedotin exposure varied. Magnetic depletion of unwanted cells isolated CD4+ T cells from thawed PBMCs. This clone was counted a few times. Its antigen remains unknown. Germline is not matched at one junction end, which may reflect a read error. The material was CD4+ T cells from blood, obtained at baseline. The receptor comes from a human donor with classical Hodgkin lymphoma.

The CDR3 reads CASSQTSESSEQYF. CDR3 DNA sequence: TGTGCCAGCAGCCAGACTAGTGAATCCTCCGAGCAGTACTTC. The V call is TRBV6-6, the J call TRBJ2-7; weak D call: TRBD2 (6 bases). The CDR3 contains 14 residues. Germline assignment: CDR1 MNHNY and CDR2 SVGAGI (reference sequence).